One sample yielded the 26 T cell receptor beta chains listed below, sequenced in a study of early T cells in non-severe SARS-CoV-2 infection. Via MiXCR, TCRdb re-called the 5' RACE reads, giving one row per CDR3 protein. Of some 36,000 distinct CDR3 sequences listed, roughly 5.7% are singletons. Source material: whole blood. Receptors originate from an adult who was a healthcare worker with PCR-confirmed SARS-CoV-2 infection or an uninfected control (not recorded which).

This clonotype was detected ten times or more. The chain has TRBV5-6 and TRBJ1-4; possibly TRBD1 for D (6 bases). CDR3 length: 14 amino acids. V was trimmed by 4 bases and J by 8 bases, leaving 15 bases between them. In germline, CDR1 is SGHDT, CDR2 YYEEEE. The CDR3 protein is CASSPAQGREKLFF. CDR3 sequence (DNA): TGTGCCAGCAGCCCCGCACAGGGTCGGGAAAAACTGTTTTTT.

This clonotype was seen ten or more times. This chain joins TRBV11-2 and TRBJ2-7; D tentatively fits TRBD1 or TRBD2 (5 bases each). V gave up 4 bases and J gave up 6 bases, with 10 bases separating them. This CDR3 has 12 amino acids. Germline V gene sequence: CDR1 SGHAT, CDR2 FQNNGV. CDR3 in DNA: TGTGCCAGCAGCTCACCGGGGCCCGAGCAGTACTTC. It codes for CASSSPGPEQYF.

The chain links TRBV10-3 to TRBJ2-3; the D is unclear. CDR3 length: 14 amino acids. The V and J ends lost 4 bases and 0 bases respectively, with 8 bases between them. CDR1 is ENHRY, CDR2 SYGVKD, per germline. The CDR3 DNA follows: TGTGCCATCAGTGGCGCGAGTAGCACAGATACGCAGTATTTT. Translation gives CAISGASSTDTQYF.

In this sample, this clonotype turned up a few times. The V call is TRBV12-3 or TRBV12-4, the J call TRBJ1-6, with D possibly matching TRBD1 (5 bases). The CDR3 extends over 17 amino acids. The V end lost 2 bases, the J end lost 7 bases, and 18 bases lay between the germline ends. The CDR3 protein is CASSLRSRGQPNSPLHF. The CDR3 DNA sequence: TGTGCCAGCAGTTTAAGGTCGAGGGGCCAGCCCAATTCACCCCTCCACTTT.

This clonotype was observed many times. The chain joins TRBV6-1 to TRBJ2-1; weak D call: TRBD2 (5 bases). Trimming left V 6 bases short and J 5 bases short, with 11 bases between. The CDR3 contains 13 residues. Per germline, CDR1 MNHNS and CDR2 SASEGT. The CDR3 region is CASSPGEHNEQFF. The DNA of the CDR3 is TGTGCCAGCAGCCCCGGGGAGCACAATGAGCAGTTCTTC.

This clonotype came up many times. The chain joins TRBV6-5 to TRBJ2-7; maybe TRBD2 (6 bases). The V gene's germline CDR1 is MNHEY and CDR2 SVGAGI. This CDR3 contains 13 residues. Trimming cost V 6 bases and J 6 bases, with 15 bases left between them. CDR3 coding DNA: TGTGCCAGCAGCTCAGGACTACAGACCGAGCAGTACTTC. Encoded protein: CASSSGLQTEQYF.

V and J are TRBV20-1 and TRBJ1-6, with D possibly being TRBD1 (5 bases). The CDR3 spans 14 residues. Trimming took 0 bases from V and 10 from J, leaving 13 bases between them. The germline V gene encodes CDR1 DFQATT and CDR2 SNEGSKA (reference sequence). For the CDR3, the DNA is TGCAGTGCTAGAGATGGGGTCGGGGGATCACCCCTCCACTTT. It is translated as CSARDGVGGSPLHF.

This clonotype occurred many times. The gene calls are TRBV28 and TRBJ2-3; 7 bases fit TRBD2. Trimming removed 3 bases from V and 5 bases from J; junction bases left unmatched: 14. This CDR3 spans 17 amino acids. Per germline, CDR1 MDHEN and CDR2 SYDVKM. For the CDR3, the DNA is TGTGCCAGCAGTTTGTACCGGGAGGACCGGGACGAAGATACGCAGTATTTT. The encoded protein is CASSLYREDRDEDTQYF.

This clonotype was detected many times. This chain uses TRBV29-1 with TRBJ2-1; 10 bases agree with TRBD2. V lost 4 bases, J lost 5 bases, and 8 bases stayed unmatched. CDR1 and CDR2 from the germline V gene are SQVTM and ANQGSEA. CDR3 length: 15 residues. The CDR3 DNA sequence: TGCAGCGTTGTCCTTAGCGGGAGGAGGGACAATGAGCAGTTCTTC. Protein product: CSVVLSGRRDNEQFF.

This clonotype showed up many times. Here the CDR3 DNA reads TGCGCCAGCAGCCAAGGTCCCAGGACCCTTAATCAGCCCCAGCATTTT. Protein product: CASSQGPRTLNQPQHF. The rearrangement joins TRBV4-1 to TRBJ1-5; no reliable D call. Germline V CDR1 and CDR2: MGHRA, YSYEKL. Deletions cut 1 base from V and 4 bases from J, with 14 bases between. The CDR3 is 16 residues long.

The chain joins TRBV9 to TRBJ2-7; 12 bases map to TRBD2. Germline CDR1 is SGDLS and CDR2 is YYNGEE. This CDR3 contains 14 residues. V gave up 3 bases and J gave up 3 bases; unmatched junction bases: 1. In DNA form, the CDR3 reads TGTGCCAGCAGCGAGGGACTAGCGGGCTACGAGCAGTACTTC. Protein: CASSEGLAGYEQYF.

The chain is built from TRBV6-6 and TRBJ1-1, with D hard to call. Germline V CDR1 and CDR2: MNHNY, SVGAGI (reference sequence). The V end lost 4 bases, the J end lost 1 base, and 10 bases lay between the germline ends. The CDR3 contains 14 residues. In nucleotides, the CDR3 is TGTGCCAGCAGTTCCACCCCCGGGAACACTGAAGCTTTCTTT. As protein: CASSSTPGNTEAFF.

This clonotype was seen at least ten times. V and J are TRBV4-3 and TRBJ2-7, with 12 bases that match TRBD2. J lost 4 bases, V lost 1 base, and 2 bases had no gene match. CDR1 is LGHNA, CDR2 YSLEER, per germline. The CDR3 length is 15 residues. CDR3 in DNA: TGCGCCAGCAGCCAAGTAGGGACTAGCGGGTACGAGCAGTACTTC. This codes for CASSQVGTSGYEQYF.

This clonotype was counted a few times. The chain links TRBV11-2 to TRBJ2-3; perhaps TRBD1 as D (5 bases). Trimming removed 5 bases at V and 4 bases at J, with 22 bases between. The CDR3 spans 17 residues. The germline CDR1 and CDR2 sequences are SGHAT and FQNNGV. In DNA form, the CDR3 reads TGTGCCAGCAGCCCGGGCCCCAGGGAACCCTACCCAGATACGCAGTATTTT. Protein sequence: CASSPGPREPYPDTQYF.

This clonotype was seen repeatedly, ten times or more. The chain has TRBV6-2 or TRBV6-3 and TRBJ2-3; TRBD2 might be the D (5 bases). The CDR3 has 12 amino acids. The V end lost 6 bases, the J end lost 10 bases, and 14 bases lay between the germline ends. The germline gives CDR1 MNHEY, CDR2 SVGEGT. CDR3: CASRTWVGAQYF. DNA of the CDR3: TGTGCCAGCAGGACCTGGGTCGGGGCGCAGTATTTT.

This clonotype has ten or more counts. V gene TRBV4-3 combines with J gene TRBJ2-2; D is perhaps TRBD1 (6 bases). CDR1 and CDR2 from the germline V gene are LGHNA and YSLEER. V was clipped by 7 bases and J by 6 bases, with 21 bases between them. The CDR3 is made up of 16 amino acids. DNA for the CDR3: TGCGCCAGCAAGCCCTCCCGGACAGTAAATTCCGGGGAGCTGTTTTTT. Translation gives CASKPSRTVNSGELFF.

The table lists this clonotype with a few counts. One end of the junction varies from germline; a read error may be responsible. The chain couples TRBV7-2 to TRBJ2-1; 7 bases align to TRBD2. This CDR3 is built from 13 residues. The germline gives CDR1 SGHTA, CDR2 FQGNSA. Here the CDR3 DNA reads TGTGCCAACAGCATCGAGCGGGAAGGTGAGCAGTTCTTC. This gives the protein CANSIEREGEQFF.

This clonotype showed up just a few times. This chain connects TRBV11-2 to TRBJ2-5; D unresolved. V was trimmed by 1 base and J by 4 bases, leaving 4 bases between them. Germline V lookup: CDR1 SGHAT, CDR2 FQNNGV. The CDR3 is 12 amino acids. This CDR3 reads CASSLGAETQYF. CDR3 DNA: TGTGCCAGCAGCTTAGGAGCAGAGACCCAGTACTTC. Full variable domain (outside the CDR3, taken from reference TRBV11-2 and TRBJ2-5): EAGVAQSPRYKIIEKRQSVAFWCNPISGHATLYWYQQILGQGPKLLIQFQNNGVVDDSQLPKDRFSAERLKGVDSTLKIQPAKLEDSAVYLCASSLGAETQYFGPGTRLLVL.

This clonotype has ten or more counts. The CDR3 region is CSARDRNTNYGYTF. DNA of the CDR3: TGCAGTGCTAGAGATCGGAACACTAACTATGGCTACACCTTC. This rearrangement joins TRBV20-1 to TRBJ1-2; D gene uncertain. Germline values: CDR1 DFQATT, CDR2 SNEGSKA (reference sequence). Deletions cut 0 bases from V and 0 bases from J, with 8 bases between. The CDR3 consists of 14 residues.

The sample holds many counts of this clonotype. The chain couples TRBV5-1 to TRBJ2-7; D may be TRBD1 (5 bases). Per the germline V gene, CDR1 is SGHRS and CDR2 is YFSETQ. The CDR3 is made up of 15 amino acids. The V end lost 4 bases, the J end lost 6 bases, and 20 bases lay between the germline ends. As DNA, the CDR3 is TGCGCCAGCAGCCCCCGGACAAGCCGGAGTCCCGAGCAGTACTTC. Protein sequence: CASSPRTSRSPEQYF.

The chain combines TRBV30 with TRBJ1-4; D is ambiguous. The length of the CDR3 is 14 residues. Trimming left V 4 bases short and J 7 bases short, with 16 bases between. Germline V gives CDR1 GTSNPN, CDR2 SVGIG (reference sequence). CDR3 residues: CAWNPTLKVEKLFF. CDR3 nucleotide sequence: TGTGCCTGGAACCCGACCCTGAAGGTTGAAAAACTGTTTTTT.

The genes are TRBV7-9 and TRBJ2-5; no clear D gene. Trimming stripped 5 bases from V and 5 bases from J, with 18 bases between. The CDR3 length is 15 residues. CDR1 SEHNR and CDR2 FQNEAQ come from the germline V gene (reference sequence). The chain's CDR3 is CASSAYPSHPETQYF. As DNA, the CDR3 is TGTGCCAGCAGCGCCTACCCATCACACCCGGAGACCCAGTACTTC.

At least ten counts were recorded for this clonotype. V gene TRBV7-3 combines with J gene TRBJ2-1; D call uncertain. CDR1 SGHTA and CDR2 FQGTGA come from the germline V gene. V was shortened by 1 base and J by 10 bases, with 14 bases between the two germline ends. This CDR3 spans 14 amino acids. The CDR3 region has the DNA TGTGCCAGCAGCTTAAGGCTCCCCCCCTCAGAGCAGTTCTTC. Protein: CASSLRLPPSEQFF.

This clonotype was seen a handful of times. The genes are TRBV11-2 and TRBJ2-3; D might be TRBD1 (6 bases). Deletions cut 0 bases from V and 8 bases from J, with 12 bases between. Germline CDR1 reads SGHAT; CDR2 reads FQNNGV. The CDR3 is 14 amino acids. The CDR3 DNA reads as TGTGCCAGCAGCTTAGATCCCGGGACAAGTACGCAGTATTTT. This gives the protein CASSLDPGTSTQYF.

This clonotype showed up many times. V is TRBV6-1 and J is TRBJ1-4; TRBD1 matches 9 bases. This CDR3 is 14 amino acids long. The germline gives CDR1 MNHNS, CDR2 SASEGT. With V trimmed by 6 bases and J by 8 bases, 7 bases remained unmatched. The CDR3, as DNA: TGTGCCAGCAGCGAACAGGGGGCAAGGGAAAAACTGTTTTTT. Translated, it gives CASSEQGAREKLFF.

This clonotype was counted ten times or more. The V call is TRBV12-3 or TRBV12-4, the J call TRBJ2-3; 7 bases agree with TRBD2. J lost 5 bases, V lost 3 bases, and 8 bases had no gene match. This CDR3 comprises 15 residues. The CDR3, as DNA: TGTGCCAGCAGTTTCGCTAGCGGCGATCTAGATACGCAGTATTTT. Protein product: CASSFASGDLDTQYF.